Shown below are 17 T cell receptor beta chains from a single sample sequenced in a study of blood T cell repertoires in COVID-19. This table comes from immunoSEQ multiplex PCR, and its TCRdb copy is limited to in-frame clones, with some not included. This sample has 250,000 or so clones; more than 75% occur once, and the top ten carry around 7.3%. The sequencing input was peripheral blood. These receptors came from a woman aged 70 to 79 with active or convalescent COVID-19.

The rearrangement joins TRBV6-6 to TRBJ1-3; a weak D match, TRBD1 (6 bases). The CDR3 consists of 12 residues. Trimming shortened V by 7 bases and J by 4 bases, and 8 bases separated the two germline ends. Germline CDR1 MNHNY, CDR2 SVGAGI (reference sequence). This CDR3 is CASITGGNTIYF. The CDR3 coding sequence is TGTGCCAGCATAACAGGGGGAAACACCATATATTTT.

This chain uses TRBV6-5 with TRBJ1-3; no firm D call. Trimming pared 9 bases from V and 1 base from J, leaving 10 bases between. Germline loops: CDR1 MNHEY, CDR2 SVGAGI. This CDR3 has 13 residues. CDR3 protein: CASSGPSGNTIYF. The CDR3 region has the DNA TGTGCCAGTAGCGGGCCGTCTGGAAACACCATATATTTT.

The genes are TRBV4-1 and TRBJ2-1; D gene unclear. The CDR3 is made up of 14 amino acids. V was pared by 4 bases and J by 7 bases, with 14 bases between. CDR1 MGHRA and CDR2 YSYEKL come from the germline V gene. The CDR3 loop is CASSPLIGWNEQFF. The CDR3 region has the DNA TGCGCCAGCAGCCCCCTTATCGGGTGGAATGAGCAGTTCTTC.

The chain combines TRBV11-2 with TRBJ1-6, with a possible D match to TRBD1 (6 bases). The germline V and J ends were trimmed by 6 bases and 10 bases, with 16 bases remaining between them. CDR1 is SGHAT, CDR2 FQNNGV, per germline. This CDR3 is built from 14 residues. Written as DNA, the CDR3 is TGTGCCAGCAGTTCACAGGGAAATGGGTCACCCCTCCACTTT. Translated: CASSSQGNGSPLHF.

The V call is TRBV5-4, the J call TRBJ2-2; D is ambiguous. CDR1 and CDR2 (germline): SGHNT, YYREEE (reference sequence). The germline V and J ends were trimmed by 2 bases and 1 base, with 9 bases remaining between them. The CDR3 runs 15 residues. CDR3 coding DNA: TGTGCCAGCAGCTTCGGAGTTCGGAACACCGGGGAGCTGTTTTTT. Translation: CASSFGVRNTGELFF.

The V call is TRBV19, the J call TRBJ1-2; D gene unclear. V lost 7 bases and J lost 4, with 16 bases in between. From germline, CDR1 is LNHDA and CDR2 SQIVND (reference sequence). CDR3 size: 14 residues. The CDR3 spells CASTPARGAYGYTF. DNA of the CDR3: TGTGCCAGTACCCCAGCACGAGGAGCCTATGGCTACACCTTC.

J is TRBJ1-1 and V is TRBV12-3 or TRBV12-4; TRBD1 is a possible D gene (6 bases). The germline V and J ends were trimmed by 7 bases and 5 bases, with 14 bases remaining between them. CDR3 size: 13 residues. In nucleotides, the CDR3 is TGTGCCAGCACCCTCGAGGGGGGGACTGAAGCTTTCTTT. It is translated as CASTLEGGTEAFF.

The rearrangement uses TRBV9 and TRBJ1-5, with a tentative D call TRBD1 (5 bases). This CDR3 has 16 residues. V gave up 4 bases and J gave up 5 bases, with 19 bases separating them. In germline, CDR1 is SGDLS, CDR2 YYNGEE. The CDR3 reads CASSRGGPTDYQPQHF. Written as DNA, the CDR3 is TGTGCCAGCAGCCGGGGGGGTCCGACAGACTATCAGCCCCAGCATTTT. Based on the CDR3 plus reference TRBV9 and TRBJ1-5, the full variable domain is DSGVTQTPKHLITATGQRVTLRCSPRSGDLSVYWYQQSLDQGLQFLIQYYNGEERAKGNILERFSAQQFPDLHSELNLSSLELGDSALYFCASSRGGPTDYQPQHFGDGTRLSIL.

The J gene is TRBJ1-1, the V gene TRBV29-1, with D hard to call. This CDR3 contains 14 residues. The V gene lost 0 bases and the J gene lost 3 bases, with 11 bases spanning the gap. Germline values: CDR1 SQVTM, CDR2 ANQGSEA. Written as DNA, the CDR3 is TGCAGCGTTGAAGAATCTATGGCGGACACTGAAGCTTTCTTT. As protein: CSVEESMADTEAFF.

This clone was counted a single time. This chain uses TRBV4-2 with TRBJ2-7; TRBD1 might be the D (6 bases). Trimming shortened V by 0 bases and J by 4 bases, and 16 bases separated the two germline ends. The V gene's germline CDR1 is LGHNA and CDR2 YNFKEQ. The CDR3 runs to 16 residues. The CDR3 nucleotides read TGTGCCAGCAGCCAAGATATGCCAGGGGAAAGTTACGAGCAGTACTTC. Amino acid sequence: CASSQDMPGESYEQYF.

V usage is TRBV19 and J usage is TRBJ1-4, with D maybe TRBD1 (5 bases). Trimming pared 4 bases from V and 4 bases from J, leaving 10 bases between. This CDR3 has 14 residues. Germline lookup yields CDR1 LNHDA and CDR2 SQIVND (reference sequence). CDR3 bases: TGTGCCAGTAGTAGACCCGGGGGTAATGAAAAACTGTTTTTT. Its translation: CASSRPGGNEKLFF.

The rearrangement joins TRBV6-6 to TRBJ2-3; 9 bases fit TRBD2. Germline V lookup: CDR1 MNHNY, CDR2 SVGAGI (reference sequence). Unmatched junction bases numbered 8, after V lost 7 bases and J lost 3 bases. CDR3 length equals 15 residues. The CDR3 DNA sequence: TGTGCCAGCACTAGGGGCGGGGGGGCTACAGATACGCAGTATTTT. Translating gives CASTRGGGATDTQYF.

This chain uses TRBV19 with TRBJ2-3; TRBD1 aligns across 9 bases. The V gene end was trimmed by 7 bases and the J gene end by 6 bases; junction bases not matched to a gene: 8. The germline CDR1 and CDR2 sequences are LNHDA and SQIVND (reference sequence). The CDR3 length is 14 residues. The CDR3 DNA sequence: TGTGCCAGTAAGGGGACAGGGAATGTGGATACGCAGTATTTT. Its translation is CASKGTGNVDTQYF.

The chain couples TRBV7-2 to TRBJ2-5; D may be TRBD1 (6 bases). CDR3 length: 15 amino acids. Per the germline V gene, CDR1 is SGHTA and CDR2 is FQGNSA. V lost 1 base, J lost 2 bases, and 11 bases lay in between. The CDR3, as DNA: TGTGCCAGCAGCTTAGGACAGGATGAACAAGAGACCCAGTACTTC. It yields the protein CASSLGQDEQETQYF.

The chain has TRBV10-3 and TRBJ2-5; tentatively, D is TRBD1 (7 bases). CDR1 is ENHRY, CDR2 SYGVKD, per germline. This CDR3 region has 14 residues. Between the trimmed V and J ends, which lost 5 bases and 2 bases, there was a span of 12 bases. CDR3 loop: CAISFQGGQETQYF. The CDR3 nucleotides read TGTGCCATCAGTTTCCAGGGGGGTCAAGAGACCCAGTACTTC.

This clone has a handful of counts. The chain has TRBV4-2 and TRBJ1-6; the D gene is possibly TRBD1 (5 bases). CDR1 and CDR2 from the germline V gene are LGHNA and YNFKEQ. With 1 base removed from V and 8 bases from J, the gap between germline ends came to 12 bases. The CDR3 is 15 amino acids. CDR3 sequence (DNA): TGTGCCAGCAGCCAAGCCCCCACGACAGATTCACCCCTCCACTTT. It is translated as CASSQAPTTDSPLHF.

This chain's CDR3 is CASGGEPNSPLHF. The CDR3 coding sequence is TGTGCCAGCGGGGGGGAACCGAATTCACCCCTCCACTTT. The J gene is TRBJ1-6, the V gene TRBV9; possible D gene TRBD1, 5 bases. Germline loops: CDR1 SGDLS, CDR2 YYNGEE. The CDR3 spans 13 residues. The V end was cut by 7 bases, the J end by 7 bases, with 12 bases between. The full variable domain, in which reference TRBV9 and TRBJ1-6 provide the parts outside the CDR3, is DSGVTQTPKHLITATGQRVTLRCSPRSGDLSVYWYQQSLDQGLQFLIQYYNGEERAKGNILERFSAQQFPDLHSELNLSSLELGDSALYFCASGGEPNSPLHFGNGTRLTVT.